This TCR beta chain was recorded in a study of T-cell reconstitution after alpha-beta-depleted transplantation in children. Study observations and caveats: Alpha-beta T cells present about two months after transplant were reported to originate from several hundred expanded graft clones. One year post-transplant, T-cell counts and diversity were largely derived from T cells produced anew. Some patients showed high day-60 TCRbeta diversity, which derived from surviving recipient T cells and thymic progenitors.

This clonotype was seen many times. Its specificity is not known. Unique molecular identifiers tagged the TCRbeta library. TCRdb recomputed calls from the PCR reads with MiXCR, one row per CDR3 protein. The table records roughly 120,000 distinct CDR3 sequences, under 25% of them present only once. There are 14 residues in the CDR3. Germline lookup yields CDR1 MDHEN and CDR2 SYDVKM. Trimming shortened V by 8 bases and J by 2 bases, and 14 bases separated the two germline ends. The source was PBMCs, mostly from graft donor cells, collected 180 days after TCRalphabeta/CD19-depleted stem cell transplant. The chain combines TRBV28 with TRBJ2-3; D is perhaps TRBD1 or TRBD2 (5 bases each). The sequence was obtained from a male patient aged 2 to 9 who had a stem cell transplant for chronic granulomatous disease, so the T cells may come from the graft donor. The CDR3 DNA is TGTGCCAGCGGGAGTCAGGGCCACACAGATACGCAGTATTTT. Translating gives CASGSQGHTDTQYF.